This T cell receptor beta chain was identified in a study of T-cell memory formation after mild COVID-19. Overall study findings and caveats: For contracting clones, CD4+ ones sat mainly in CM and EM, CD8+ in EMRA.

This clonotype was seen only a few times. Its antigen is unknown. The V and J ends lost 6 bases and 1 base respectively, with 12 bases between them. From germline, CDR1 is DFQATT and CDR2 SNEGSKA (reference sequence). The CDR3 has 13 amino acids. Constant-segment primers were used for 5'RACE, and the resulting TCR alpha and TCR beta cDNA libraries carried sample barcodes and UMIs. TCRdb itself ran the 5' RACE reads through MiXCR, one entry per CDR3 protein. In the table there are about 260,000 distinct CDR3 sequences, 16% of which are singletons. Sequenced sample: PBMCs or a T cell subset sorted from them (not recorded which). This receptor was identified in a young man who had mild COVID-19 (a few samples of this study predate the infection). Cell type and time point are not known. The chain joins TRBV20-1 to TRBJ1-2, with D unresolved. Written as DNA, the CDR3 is TGCAGTGCCGACCCCCGCCGTAACTATGGCTACACCTTC. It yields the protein CSADPRRNYGYTF.